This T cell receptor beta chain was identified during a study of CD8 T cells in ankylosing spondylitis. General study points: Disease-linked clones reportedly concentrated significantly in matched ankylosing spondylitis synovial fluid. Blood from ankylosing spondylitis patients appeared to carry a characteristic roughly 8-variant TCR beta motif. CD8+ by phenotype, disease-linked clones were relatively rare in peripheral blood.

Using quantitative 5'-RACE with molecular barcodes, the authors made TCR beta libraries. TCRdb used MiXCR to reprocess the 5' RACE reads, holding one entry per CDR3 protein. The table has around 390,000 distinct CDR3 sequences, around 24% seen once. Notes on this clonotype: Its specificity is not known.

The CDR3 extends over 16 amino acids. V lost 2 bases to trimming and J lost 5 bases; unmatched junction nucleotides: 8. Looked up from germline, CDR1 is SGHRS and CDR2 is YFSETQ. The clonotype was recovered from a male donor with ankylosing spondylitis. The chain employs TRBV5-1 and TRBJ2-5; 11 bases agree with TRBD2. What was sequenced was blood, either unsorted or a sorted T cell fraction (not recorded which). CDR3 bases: TGCGCCAGCAGCTTAACTATAGCGGGAGGGCAGGAGACCCAGTACTTC. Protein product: CASSLTIAGGQETQYF.